These 19 T cell receptor beta chains originate from one sample sequenced in a study of T-cell reconstitution after alpha-beta-depleted transplantation in children. Preparing the TCRbeta library involved the use of unique molecular identifiers. Via MiXCR, TCRdb re-called the PCR reads, giving one row per CDR3 protein. The table has around 110,000 distinct CDR3 sequences, 10% seen once. The material sequenced was PBMCs, taken before TCRalphabeta/CD19-depleted stem cell transplant. These receptors were taken from a boy between 2 and 10 years old with acute lymphoblastic leukemia, due to receive a stem cell transplant.

The CDR3 region is CASSETYTGTSGRYEQYF. As DNA, the CDR3 is TGTGCCAGCAGTGAAACATATACTGGGACTAGCGGACGCTACGAGCAGTACTTC. The chain employs TRBV25-1 and TRBJ2-7; 11 nucleotides agree with TRBD2. The CDR3 consists of 18 residues. Germline-derived CDR1 and CDR2 are MGHDK and SYGVNS. V lost 2 bases, J lost 3 bases, and 12 bases stayed unmatched.

This clonotype was observed a handful of times. This chain joins TRBV27 and TRBJ2-1; 10 bases agree with TRBD2. The CDR3 extends over 16 amino acids. Unmatched junction bases numbered 13, after V lost 5 bases and J lost 9 bases. Germline CDR1 MNHEY, CDR2 SMNVEV (reference sequence). CDR3 loop: CASSRARASGSTEQFF. The DNA of the CDR3 is TGTGCCAGCAGTAGGGCTAGGGCTAGCGGGAGTACTGAGCAGTTCTTC.

CDR3 nucleotides: TGCAGTGCTAGTGGGCTCGGGGCCGGCTACACCTTC. Translation gives CSASGLGAGYTF. The chain couples TRBV20-1 to TRBJ1-2, with D possibly TRBD1 on 5 matching bases. The germline V gene has CDR1 DFQATT and CDR2 SNEGSKA (reference sequence). There are 12 residues in the CDR3. Deletions cut 3 bases from V and 8 bases from J, with 13 bases between.

In this sample, this clonotype turned up many times. The chain has TRBV5-5 and TRBJ2-7; maybe TRBD2 (5 bases). Trimming stripped 0 bases from V and 5 bases from J, with 15 bases between. Germline CDR1 SGHKS, CDR2 YYEKEE (reference sequence). The CDR3 runs 15 residues. In nucleotides, the CDR3 is TGTGCCAGCAGCTTGGCCGGAGGAACTAGGGACGAGCAGTACTTC. This translates into CASSLAGGTRDEQYF.

The sample holds many counts of this clonotype. The V gene is TRBV7-2, the J gene TRBJ2-3, with D unclear. V lost 5 bases, J lost 2 bases, and 5 bases lay in between. Germline CDR1 and CDR2: SGHTA and FQGNSA. The CDR3 has 12 residues. CDR3 sequence (DNA): TGTGCCAGCAGCCCACCCACAGATACGCAGTATTTT. Protein: CASSPPTDTQYF. Looking up the rest from reference TRBV7-2 and TRBJ2-3 gives the full variable domain: GAGVSQSPSNKVTEKGKDVELRCDPISGHTALYWYRQSLGQGLEFLIYFQGNSAPDKSGLPSDRFSAERTGGSVSTLTIQRTQQEDSAVYLCASSPPTDTQYFGPGTRLTVL.

This clonotype was observed a handful of times. The gene calls are TRBV28 and TRBJ1-2; D is perhaps TRBD1 (6 bases). CDR3 length: 14 residues. The V end was cut by 2 bases, the J end by 3 bases, with 10 bases between. The germline V gene encodes CDR1 MDHEN and CDR2 SYDVKM. CDR3 loop: CASSLRGYDYGYTF. CDR3 nucleotide sequence: TGTGCCAGCAGTTTAAGGGGGTATGACTATGGCTACACCTTC.

In this sample, this clonotype turned up a few times. The chain has TRBV20-1 and TRBJ2-7; 12 nucleotides match TRBD1. The CDR3 loop spans 15 amino acids. CDR1 is DFQATT, CDR2 SNEGSKA, per germline (reference sequence). Losses at the gene ends were 5 bases for V and 5 bases for J; bases not matched to a gene: 10. The CDR3 bases are TGCAGTGCTCCCGGGACAGGGGGCATGGGTGACGAGCAGTACTTC. It encodes CSAPGTGGMGDEQYF.

V usage is TRBV28 and J usage is TRBJ2-4, with 8 bases identical to TRBD2. V trimming: 6 bases; J trimming: 3 bases; junction bases outside the gene matches: 16. CDR1 and CDR2 (germline): MDHEN, SYDVKM. This CDR3 comprises 18 residues. CDR3 region: CASSPRFGREMGKNIQYF. In nucleotides, the CDR3 is TGTGCCAGCAGCCCCCGATTCGGGAGGGAGATGGGCAAAAACATTCAGTACTTC.

In this sample, this clonotype turned up many times. The chain uses TRBV12-3 or TRBV12-4 and TRBJ1-4; D is unclear. This CDR3 is built from 14 residues. V was cut by 7 bases and J by 7 bases, with 16 bases left in between. For the CDR3, the DNA is TGTGCCAGCACCTCGTGGCCCTCGGGTGAAAAACTGTTTTTT. Translated: CASTSWPSGEKLFF.

In its sample, this clonotype was seen a few times. This chain connects TRBV3-1 to TRBJ1-5; D possibly corresponds to TRBD1 (6 bases). CDR1 LGHDT and CDR2 YNNKEL come from the germline V gene (reference sequence). This CDR3 region has 15 residues. The V end was cut by 1 base, the J end by 4 bases, with 11 bases between. The CDR3 DNA is TGTGCCAGCAGCCAAGGTGGAGGGGGGAATCAGCCCCAGCATTTT. Protein product: CASSQGGGGNQPQHF.

This clonotype was seen a few times. This chain links TRBV7-9 with TRBJ2-5, with D perhaps TRBD1 or TRBD2 (5 bases each). This CDR3 comprises 19 residues. Germline loops: CDR1 SEHNR, CDR2 FQNEAQ (reference sequence). Trimming pared 1 base from V and 4 bases from J, leaving 25 bases between. The chain's CDR3 is CASSLDGARSTHLGETQYF. The CDR3, as DNA: TGTGCCAGCAGCTTAGACGGGGCGCGGAGTACCCACTTGGGAGAGACCCAGTACTTC.

The sample holds a few counts of this clonotype. The rearrangement uses TRBV12-3 or TRBV12-4 and TRBJ2-2, with D possibly called TRBD1 or TRBD2 (5 bases each). The length of the CDR3 is 16 residues. V lost 3 bases and J 0 bases, leaving 11 bases between the germline ends. The CDR3: CASSFWGSPNTGELFF. CDR3 coding DNA: TGTGCCAGCAGTTTTTGGGGGAGCCCGAACACCGGGGAGCTGTTTTTT.

This clonotype occurred a few times. This chain connects TRBV5-1 to TRBJ2-2; perhaps TRBD2 as D (5 bases). This CDR3 contains 13 residues. The germline V and J ends were trimmed by 4 bases and 9 bases, with 13 bases remaining between them. CDR1 is SGHRS and CDR2 is YFSETQ in the germline V gene. CDR3 residues: CASSHGLEWELFF. In nucleotides, the CDR3 is TGCGCCAGCAGCCACGGACTTGAGTGGGAGCTGTTTTTT.

The chain links TRBV4-1 to TRBJ2-7, with TRBD2 identical over 8 bases. Unmatched junction bases numbered 8, after V lost 4 bases and J lost 3 bases. There are 15 residues in the CDR3. CDR1 and CDR2 (germline): MGHRA, YSYEKL. The CDR3 sequence: CASSLGTRLGYEQYF. In DNA form, the CDR3 reads TGCGCCAGCAGCCTCGGGACTAGACTCGGCTACGAGCAGTACTTC.

The rearrangement uses TRBV5-6 and TRBJ2-7; perhaps TRBD2 as D (6 bases). Germline V gene data show CDR1 as SGHDT and CDR2 as YYEEEE. CDR3 length equals 15 residues. V gave up 1 base and J gave up 3 bases, with 14 bases separating them. The CDR3 DNA sequence: TGTGCCAGCAGCTTGATAGCGGAGAATAGCTACGAGCAGTACTTC. This codes for CASSLIAENSYEQYF.

Remarks on this clonotype: A read error may produce the germline difference seen at one junction end. The chain uses TRBV12-3 or TRBV12-4 and TRBJ2-7; 11 bases line up with TRBD2. This CDR3 region has 15 residues. CDR3 loop: CASSGSGTSGYEKYF. The CDR3, as DNA: TGTGCCAGCAGTGGATCCGGGACTAGCGGCTACGAGAAGTACTTC.

Ten or more counts support this clonotype. This chain joins TRBV5-6 and TRBJ1-2; TRBD1 might be the D (6 bases). This CDR3 comprises 14 residues. CDR1 SGHDT and CDR2 YYEEEE come from the germline V gene. V lost 2 bases, J lost 4 bases, and 12 bases lay in between. The CDR3 coding sequence is TGTGCCAGCAGCTTTGCAGGGGAGGGCTATGGCTACACCTTC. Translation gives CASSFAGEGYGYTF.

This clonotype came up many times. The chain links TRBV20-1 to TRBJ2-5; D possibly corresponds to TRBD2 (7 bases). CDR3 length: 13 amino acids. Trimming took off 3 bases at V and 7 bases at J, with 15 bases between the two ends. Germline V gene data show CDR1 as DFQATT and CDR2 as SNEGSKA (reference sequence). CDR3 DNA: TGCAGTGCTAGGGACGGACTAGGGGGGACCCAGTACTTC. Translating it yields CSARDGLGGTQYF.

In this sample, this clonotype turned up a few times. This chain connects TRBV6-1 to TRBJ2-1; 8 nucleotides line up with TRBD1. V lost 4 bases, J lost 6 bases, and 8 bases stayed unmatched. There are 15 residues in the CDR3. Looked up from germline, CDR1 is MNHNS and CDR2 is SASEGT. The CDR3 bases are TGTGCCAGCAGTGCGGGACAGGTTAGACGCAATGAGCAGTTCTTC. Residues: CASSAGQVRRNEQFF.